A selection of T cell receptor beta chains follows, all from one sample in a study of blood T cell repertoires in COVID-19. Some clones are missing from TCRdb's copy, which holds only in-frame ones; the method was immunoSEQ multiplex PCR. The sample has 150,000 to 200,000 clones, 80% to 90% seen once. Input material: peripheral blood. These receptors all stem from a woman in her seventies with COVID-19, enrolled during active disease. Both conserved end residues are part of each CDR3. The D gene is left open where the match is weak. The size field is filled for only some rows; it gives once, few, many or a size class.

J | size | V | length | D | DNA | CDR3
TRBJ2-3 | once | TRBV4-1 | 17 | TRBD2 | TGCGCCAGCAGCCAAACCCCCGGGACTAGCGTTACAGATACGCAGTATTTT | CASSQTPGTSVTDTQYF
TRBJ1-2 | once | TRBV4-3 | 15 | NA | TGCGCCAGCAGCCAAGATAGGCAGGGGCTCTATGGCTACACCTTC | CASSQDRQGLYGYTF
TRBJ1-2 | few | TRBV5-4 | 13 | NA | TGTGCCAGCAGCCCGGGACTTTGGTATGGCTACACCTTC | CASSPGLWYGYTF
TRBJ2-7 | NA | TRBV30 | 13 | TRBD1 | TGTGCCTGGAGTGGGGGACAGGGGAACGAGCAGTACTTC | CAWSGGQGNEQYF
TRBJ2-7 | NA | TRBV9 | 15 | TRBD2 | TGTGCCAGCAGCGTAGACCCCGGGAGGGCCTACGAGCAGTACTTC | CASSVDPGRAYEQYF
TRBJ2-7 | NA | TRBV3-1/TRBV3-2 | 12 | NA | TGTGCCAGCAGCGGGGCGGGGTACGAGCAGTACTTC | CASSGAGYEQYF
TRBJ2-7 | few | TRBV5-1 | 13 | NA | TGCGCCAGCAGCTTGATTACGGGGTACGAGCAGTACTTC | CASSLITGYEQYF
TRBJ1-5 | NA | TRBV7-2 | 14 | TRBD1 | TGTGCCAGCAGCAAAACAACCCAGGGGGGCCCCCGGCATTTT | CASSKTTQGGPRHF
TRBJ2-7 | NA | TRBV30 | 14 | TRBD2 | TGTGCCTGGAGTGTAGCGGGAGAGATCTACGAGCAGTACTTC | CAWSVAGEIYEQYF
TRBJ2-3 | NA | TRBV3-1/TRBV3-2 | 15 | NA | TGTGCCAGCAGCCAAATGGGGACTAGCACAGATACGCAGTATTTT | CASSQMGTSTDTQYF
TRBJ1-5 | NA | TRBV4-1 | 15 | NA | TGCGCCAGCAGCCAAGAGCAGTCCAGCAATCAGCCCCAGCATTTT | CASSQEQSSNQPQHF
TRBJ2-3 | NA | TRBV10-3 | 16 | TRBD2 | TGTGCCATCAGTGAGTCACGAGGGAGGGGCACAGATACGCAGTATTTT | CAISESRGRGTDTQYF
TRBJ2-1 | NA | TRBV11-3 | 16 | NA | TGTGCCAGCAGCCTAGGGGCGGGACAGTTTAACAATGAGCAGTTCTTC | CASSLGAGQFNNEQFF
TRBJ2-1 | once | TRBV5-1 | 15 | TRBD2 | TGCGCCAGCAGAGCTGGACTAGCGGGATACAATGAGCAGTTCTTC | CASRAGLAGYNEQFF
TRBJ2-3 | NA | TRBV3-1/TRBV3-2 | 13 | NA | TGTGCCAGCAGCCAAGGGGAGCCAGATACGCAGTATTTT | CASSQGEPDTQYF
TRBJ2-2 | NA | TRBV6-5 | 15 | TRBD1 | TGTGCCAGCAGTCACACAGGGGGAAGCACCGGGGAGCTGTTTTTT | CASSHTGGSTGELFF
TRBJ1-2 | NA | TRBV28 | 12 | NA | TGTGCCAGCAGTGAGGGCTATTATGGCTACACCTTC | CASSEGYYGYTF
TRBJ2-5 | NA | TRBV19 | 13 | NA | TGTGCCAGTAGTGTGGAGTACCAAGAGACCCAGTACTTC | CASSVEYQETQYF
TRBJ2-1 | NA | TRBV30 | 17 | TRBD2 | TGTGCCTGGAGTGTACCCGGACTAGCGGGATACGACAATGAGCAGTTCTTC | CAWSVPGLAGYDNEQFF
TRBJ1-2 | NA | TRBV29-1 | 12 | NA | TGCAGCGTTGGGGGAGCTAACTATGGCTACACCTTC | CSVGGANYGYTF
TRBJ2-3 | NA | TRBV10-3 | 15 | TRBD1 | TGTGCCATCAGCGCGGGACAGGGTGGCACAGATACGCAGTATTTT | CAISAGQGGTDTQYF
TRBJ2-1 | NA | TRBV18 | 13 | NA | TGTGCCAGCTCACCGGGGGGAGGTGATGAGCAGTTCTTC | CASSPGGGDEQFF
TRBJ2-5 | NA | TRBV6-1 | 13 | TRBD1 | TGTGCCAGCAGCAGACAGGGTCAAGAGACCCAGTACTTC | CASSRQGQETQYF
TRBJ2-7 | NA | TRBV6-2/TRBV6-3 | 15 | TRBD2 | TGTGCCAGCAGCTGGGGACTAGCGAGACTCTACGAGCAGTACTTC | CASSWGLARLYEQYF
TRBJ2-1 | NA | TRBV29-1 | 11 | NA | TGCAGCGTCCCACATCGCAATGAGCAGTTCTTC | CSVPHRNEQFF
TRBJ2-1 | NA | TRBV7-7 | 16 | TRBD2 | TGTGCTAGCAGCTTGGGACTAGCGGGAGGGGGGCATGAGCAGTTCTTC | CASSLGLAGGGHEQFF
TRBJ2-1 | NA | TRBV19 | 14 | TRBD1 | TGTGCCAGTAGTTCCGGGACAGGATCACTGGAACAGTTCTTC | CASSSGTGSLEQFF
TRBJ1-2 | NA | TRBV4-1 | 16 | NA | TGCGCCAGCAGCCAAGAAGGTCAGGGAAGGAACTATGGCTACACCTTC | CASSQEGQGRNYGYTF
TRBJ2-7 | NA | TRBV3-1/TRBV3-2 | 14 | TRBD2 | TGTGCCAGCAGCCAAGCGTCGTTCGGGGGGGAGCAGTACTTC | CASSQASFGGEQYF